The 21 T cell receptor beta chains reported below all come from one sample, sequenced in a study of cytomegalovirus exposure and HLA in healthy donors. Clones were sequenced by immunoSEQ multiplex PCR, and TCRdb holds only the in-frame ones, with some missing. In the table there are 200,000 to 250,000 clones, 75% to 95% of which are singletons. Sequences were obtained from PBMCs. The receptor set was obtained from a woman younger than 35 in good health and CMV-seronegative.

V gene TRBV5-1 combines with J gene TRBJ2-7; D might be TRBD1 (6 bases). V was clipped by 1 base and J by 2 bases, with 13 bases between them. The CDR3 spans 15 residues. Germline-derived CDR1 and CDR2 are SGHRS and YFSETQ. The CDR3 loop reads CASSLLGAKTYEQYF. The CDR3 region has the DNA TGCGCCAGCAGCTTGTTGGGGGCAAAAACCTACGAGCAGTACTTC.

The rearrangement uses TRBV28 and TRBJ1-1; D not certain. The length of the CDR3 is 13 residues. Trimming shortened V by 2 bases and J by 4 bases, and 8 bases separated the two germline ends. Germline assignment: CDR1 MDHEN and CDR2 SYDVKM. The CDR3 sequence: CASSLGQFTEAFF. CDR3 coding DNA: TGTGCCAGCAGTTTAGGGCAGTTCACTGAAGCTTTCTTT.

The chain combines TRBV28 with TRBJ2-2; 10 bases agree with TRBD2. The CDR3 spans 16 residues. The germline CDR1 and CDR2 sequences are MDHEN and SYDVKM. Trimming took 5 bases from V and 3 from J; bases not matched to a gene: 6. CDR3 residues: CASSPSGSLYTGELFF. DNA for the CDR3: TGTGCCAGCAGTCCTAGCGGGAGTCTATACACCGGGGAGCTGTTTTTT.

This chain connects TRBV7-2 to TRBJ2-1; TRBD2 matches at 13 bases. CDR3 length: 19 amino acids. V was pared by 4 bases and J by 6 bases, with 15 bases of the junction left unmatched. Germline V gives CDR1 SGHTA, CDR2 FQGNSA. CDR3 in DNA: TGTGCCAGCAGCTCGAAACCGAGGGGACTAGCGGGAACATTCAATGAGCAGTTCTTC. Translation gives CASSSKPRGLAGTFNEQFF.

The CDR3 here is CASRGGLITGELFF. CDR3 nucleotide sequence: TGTGCCAGCCGGGGGGGTCTAATCACCGGGGAGCTGTTTTTT. The J gene is TRBJ2-2, the V gene TRBV2; TRBD2 matches at 8 bases. This CDR3 is 14 amino acids long. Trimming took 8 bases from V and 4 from J; bases not matched to a gene: 6. The germline V gene encodes CDR1 SNHLY and CDR2 FYNNEI.

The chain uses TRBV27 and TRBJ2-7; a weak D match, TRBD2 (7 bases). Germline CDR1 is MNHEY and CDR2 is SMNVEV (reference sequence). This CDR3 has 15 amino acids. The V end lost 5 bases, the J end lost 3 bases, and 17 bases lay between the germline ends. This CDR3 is CASSTWGGASYEQYF. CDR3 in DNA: TGTGCCAGCAGTACCTGGGGGGGGGCCAGCTACGAGCAGTACTTC.

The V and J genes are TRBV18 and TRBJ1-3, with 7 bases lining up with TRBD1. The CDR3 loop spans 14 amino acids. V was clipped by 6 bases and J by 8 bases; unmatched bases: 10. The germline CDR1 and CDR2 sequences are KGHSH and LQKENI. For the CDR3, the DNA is TGTGCCAGCTCCGGGACAGCGCGTGGGGACACCATATATTTT. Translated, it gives CASSGTARGDTIYF.

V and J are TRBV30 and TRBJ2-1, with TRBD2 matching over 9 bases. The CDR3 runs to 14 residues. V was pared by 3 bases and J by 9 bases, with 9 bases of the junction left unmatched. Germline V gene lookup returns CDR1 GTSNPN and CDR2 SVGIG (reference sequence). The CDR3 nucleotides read TGTGCCTGGAGAGTCTTTAGCGGGAGAGTTGAGCAGTTCTTC. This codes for CAWRVFSGRVEQFF.

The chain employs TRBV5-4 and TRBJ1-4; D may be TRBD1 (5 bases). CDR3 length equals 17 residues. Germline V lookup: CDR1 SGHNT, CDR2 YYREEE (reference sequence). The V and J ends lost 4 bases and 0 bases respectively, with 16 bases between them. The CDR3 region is CASSPDRTPATNEKLFF. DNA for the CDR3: TGTGCCAGCAGCCCCGACAGAACCCCTGCAACTAATGAAAAACTGTTTTTT.

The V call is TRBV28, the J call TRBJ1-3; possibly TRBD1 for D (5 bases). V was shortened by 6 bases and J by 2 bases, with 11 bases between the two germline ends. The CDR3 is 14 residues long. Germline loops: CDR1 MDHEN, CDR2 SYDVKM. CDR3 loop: CASSEQGAGNTIYF. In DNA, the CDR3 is TGTGCCAGCAGCGAACAAGGGGCTGGAAACACCATATATTTT.

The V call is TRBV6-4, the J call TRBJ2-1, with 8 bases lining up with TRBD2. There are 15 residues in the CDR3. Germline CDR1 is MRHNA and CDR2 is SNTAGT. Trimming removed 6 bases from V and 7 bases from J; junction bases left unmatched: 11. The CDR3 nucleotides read TGTGCCAGCAGCCGGGGGGGACTAGTAGCTAATGAGCAGTTCTTC. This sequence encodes CASSRGGLVANEQFF.

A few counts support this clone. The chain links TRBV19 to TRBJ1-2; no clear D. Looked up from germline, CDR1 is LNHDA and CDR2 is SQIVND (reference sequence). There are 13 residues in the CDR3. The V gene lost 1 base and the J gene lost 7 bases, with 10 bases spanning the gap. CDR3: CASSIGTGSGYTF. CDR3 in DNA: TGTGCCAGTAGTATAGGAACGGGATCTGGCTACACCTTC.

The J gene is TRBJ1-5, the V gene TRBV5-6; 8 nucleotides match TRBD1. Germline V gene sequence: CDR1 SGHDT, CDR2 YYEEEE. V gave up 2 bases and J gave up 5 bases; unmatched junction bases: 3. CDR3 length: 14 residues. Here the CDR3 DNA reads TGTGCCAGCAGCTTCAGGGGGCGCGATCAGCCCCAGCATTTT. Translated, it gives CASSFRGRDQPQHF.

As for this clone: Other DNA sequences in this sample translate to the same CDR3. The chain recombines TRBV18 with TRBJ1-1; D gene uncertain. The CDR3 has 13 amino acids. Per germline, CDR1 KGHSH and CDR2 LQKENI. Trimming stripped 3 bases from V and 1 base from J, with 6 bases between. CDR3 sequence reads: CASSPSGNTEAFF. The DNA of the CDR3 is TGTGCCAGCTCACCTAGCGGGAACACTGAAGCTTTCTTT.

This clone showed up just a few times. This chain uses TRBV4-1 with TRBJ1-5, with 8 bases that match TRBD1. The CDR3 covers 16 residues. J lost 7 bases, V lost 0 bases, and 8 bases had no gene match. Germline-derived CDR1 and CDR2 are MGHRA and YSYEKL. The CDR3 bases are TGCGCCAGCAGCCAAGATGAGGGGGACAGGTTACAGCCCCAGCATTTT. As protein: CASSQDEGDRLQPQHF.

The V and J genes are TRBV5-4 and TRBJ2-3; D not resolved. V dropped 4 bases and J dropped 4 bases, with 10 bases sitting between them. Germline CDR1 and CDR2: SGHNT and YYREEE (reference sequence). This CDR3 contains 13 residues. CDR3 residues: CASSPRTADTQYF. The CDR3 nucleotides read TGTGCCAGCAGCCCTAGAACCGCAGATACGCAGTATTTT.

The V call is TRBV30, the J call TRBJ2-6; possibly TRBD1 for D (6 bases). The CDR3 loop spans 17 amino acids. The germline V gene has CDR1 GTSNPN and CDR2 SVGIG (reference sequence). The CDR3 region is CAQQRDRNFPGANVLTF. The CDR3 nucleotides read TGTGCTCAACAGCGAGACAGGAACTTCCCTGGGGCCAACGTCCTGACTTTC.

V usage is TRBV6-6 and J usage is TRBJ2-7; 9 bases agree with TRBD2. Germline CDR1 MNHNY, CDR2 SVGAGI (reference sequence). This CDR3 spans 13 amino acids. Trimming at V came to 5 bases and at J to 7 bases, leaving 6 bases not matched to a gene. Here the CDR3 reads CASSRGGAGEQYF. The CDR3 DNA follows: TGTGCCAGCAGTCGCGGGGGGGCCGGAGAGCAGTACTTC.

The CDR3 sequence: CASSSGQGAQVGYTF. The CDR3 DNA reads TGTGCCAGCAGTTCGGGACAGGGGGCGCAGGTTGGCTACACCTTC. The V and J genes are TRBV27 and TRBJ1-2; 12 bases line up with TRBD1. Germline CDR1 and CDR2: MNHEY and SMNVEV (reference sequence). The junction had 7 bases not matched to a gene; V was cut back by 4 bases and J by 7 bases. The CDR3 covers 15 residues.

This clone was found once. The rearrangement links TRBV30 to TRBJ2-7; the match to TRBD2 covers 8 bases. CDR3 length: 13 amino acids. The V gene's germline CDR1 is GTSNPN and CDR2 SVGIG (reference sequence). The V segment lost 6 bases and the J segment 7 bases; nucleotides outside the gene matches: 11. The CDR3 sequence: CACPTSGRGEQYF. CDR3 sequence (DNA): TGTGCCTGTCCGACCAGCGGGAGAGGTGAGCAGTACTTC.

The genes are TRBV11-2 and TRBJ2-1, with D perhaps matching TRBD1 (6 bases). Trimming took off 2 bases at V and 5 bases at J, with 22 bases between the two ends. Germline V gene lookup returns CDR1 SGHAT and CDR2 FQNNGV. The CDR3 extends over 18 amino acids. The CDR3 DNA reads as TGTGCCAGCAGCTTACCCCTTCTGTACAGGGCTCGTGACAATGAGCAGTTCTTC. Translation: CASSLPLLYRARDNEQFF.